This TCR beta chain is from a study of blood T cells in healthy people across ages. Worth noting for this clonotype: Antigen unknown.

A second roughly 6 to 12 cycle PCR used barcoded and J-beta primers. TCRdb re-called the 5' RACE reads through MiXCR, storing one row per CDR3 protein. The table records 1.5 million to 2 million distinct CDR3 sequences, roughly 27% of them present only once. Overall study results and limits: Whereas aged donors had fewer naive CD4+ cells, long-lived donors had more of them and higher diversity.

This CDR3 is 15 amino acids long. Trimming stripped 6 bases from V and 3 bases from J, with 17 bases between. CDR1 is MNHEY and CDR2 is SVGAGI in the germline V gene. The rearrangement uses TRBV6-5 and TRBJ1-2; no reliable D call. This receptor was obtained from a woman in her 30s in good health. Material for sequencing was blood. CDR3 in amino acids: CASRRRGPRDYGYTF. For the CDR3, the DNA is TGTGCCAGCAGGCGTCGAGGTCCAAGGGACTATGGCTACACCTTC.